Below, 20 T cell receptor beta chains from the same sample are listed, as sequenced in a study of T cell clonality in common variable immunodeficiency. Study conclusions and caveats: Reportedly, TCR beta sequences from common variable immunodeficiency showed fewer deletions and N-nucleotide insertions.

Sequencing was performed with immunoSEQ multiplex PCR; in TCRdb, only in-frame clones are kept and a portion is missing. The sample contains about 34,000 clones, none of them singletons. No antigens are known for them. The sequenced material came from peripheral blood mononuclear cells. These receptors all stem from a human donor with common variable immunodeficiency.

This clone was found many times. The missing CDR3 end, 3 residues past where the read stops, is filled in from the germline J gene. The chain employs TRBV7-2 and TRBJ1-2, with D unresolved. This CDR3 has 14 residues. The germline gives CDR1 SGHTA, CDR2 FQGNSA. Trimming left V 5 bases short and J 4 bases short, with 14 bases between. CDR3 DNA (partial): TGTGCCAGCAGCCCCACCGGGTCACTCTATGGC. The encoded protein is CASSPTGSLYG. The whole CDR3 region reads CASSPTGSLYGYTF.

At least ten counts were recorded for this clone. The DNA ends 3 residues before the CDR3 does, and the rest of the CDR3 is filled in from the germline J gene. The genes are TRBV2 and TRBJ1-1; 7 bases line up with TRBD1. The V and J ends lost 6 bases and 3 bases, in that order; junction bases with no gene match: 7. CDR3 length: 14 amino acids. The germline CDR1 and CDR2 sequences are SNHLY and FYNNEI. CDR3 sequence: CASSSRTGYTEAFF. Incomplete CDR3 DNA: TGTGCCAGCAGCAGCAGGACAGGCTACACTGAA. The full variable domain, rest sourced from reference TRBV2 and TRBJ1-1, is EPEVTQTPSHQVTQMGQEVILRCVPISNHLYFYWYRQILGQKVEFLVSFYNNEISEKSEIFDDQFSVERPDGSNFTLKIRSTKLEDSAMYFCASSSRTGYTEAFFGQGTRLTVV.

A note on this clone: Coverage ceases 3 residues before the CDR3 finishes, and the germline J gene fills in the end. The chain carries TRBV6-1 and TRBJ2-7; 7 bases are a match to TRBD1. The CDR3 sequence is 12 residues long. Germline V gives CDR1 MNHNS, CDR2 SASEGT. The V gene end was trimmed by 6 bases and the J gene end by 4 bases; junction bases not matched to a gene: 3. Here the CDR3 reads CASSEQGYEQYF. The CDR3 DNA, read in part, is TGTGCCAGCAGCGAACAGGGGTACGAG.

This clone has a count of ten or more. The read comes to an end 3 residues before the CDR3 does, leaving the germline J gene to fill in the end. The chain employs TRBV5-1 and TRBJ1-1, with D unclear. The CDR3 has 12 amino acids. The germline CDR1 and CDR2 sequences are SGHRS and YFSETQ. This CDR3 reads CASPVSSGEAFF. Incomplete CDR3 DNA: TGCGCCAGCCCTGTGTCGAGCGGAGAA.

This clone was detected a few times. The CDR3 extends 3 residues past the end of the read, so its final part is completed from the germline J gene. This sequence joins TRBV7-8 and TRBJ2-7, with TRBD1 matching 11 bases. In germline, CDR1 is SGHVS, CDR2 FQNEAQ. The CDR3 consists of 17 residues. V lost 6 bases to trimming and J lost 4 bases; unmatched junction nucleotides: 14. CDR3 bases read: TGTGCCAGCAGTTCCTCCTCCGGGACAGGGGGATCGTACGAG. It encodes CASSSSSGTGGSYE. The CDR3 in its entirety is CASSSSSGTGGSYEQYF.

In its sample, this clone was seen many times. The read gets to within 3 residues of the CDR3 end, and the germline J gene fills in the rest. V usage is TRBV7-8 and J usage is TRBJ2-1; 7 positions match TRBD2. The CDR3 is 14 amino acids. The germline gives CDR1 SGHVS, CDR2 FQNEAQ. Trimming removed 1 base from V and 5 bases from J; junction bases left unmatched: 2. The sequenced CDR3 bases are TGTGCCAGCAGCTTAGGGACTAGTGACAATGAG. This encodes CASSLGTSDNE. The complete CDR3 sequence is CASSLGTSDNEQFF.

This clone has at least ten counts. From the germline J gene comes the end of the CDR3, since the read stops 3 residues before it. The genes are TRBV2 and TRBJ2-7, with a weak D call TRBD2 (5 bases). Trimming shortened V by 8 bases and J by 3 bases, and 14 bases separated the two germline ends. The CDR3 consists of 13 residues. Looked up from germline, CDR1 is SNHLY and CDR2 is FYNNEI. Partial CDR3 DNA: TGTGCCAGCCAAGCGGAGCTCCTCTACGAG. This codes for CASQAELLYE. The complete CDR3 reads CASQAELLYEQYF.

This clone was detected ten times or more. With the read ending 3 residues before the CDR3 end, the germline J gene is used to fill in that end. The V and J genes are TRBV18 and TRBJ2-3; a possible D gene is TRBD1 (6 bases). Trimming removed 4 bases at V and 4 bases at J, with 15 bases between. Per germline, CDR1 KGHSH and CDR2 LQKENI. The CDR3 runs to 15 residues. The CDR3 DNA, read in part, is TGTGCCAGCTCACTTGGACAGTATCGTGCAGATACG. Its protein product is CASSLGQYRADT. The CDR3 as a whole reads CASSLGQYRADTQYF.

This clone was detected only a few times. The read gets to within 3 residues of the CDR3 end, and the germline J gene fills in the rest. The rearrangement joins TRBV7-8 to TRBJ2-7; unclear D gene. The germline V gene has CDR1 SGHVS and CDR2 FQNEAQ. The germline V and J ends were trimmed by 5 bases and 2 bases, with 10 bases remaining between them. The CDR3 runs to 13 residues. CDR3 loop: CASSAQGPYEQYF. The CDR3 bases that were read are TGTGCCAGCAGCGCCCAAGGTCCCTACGAG.

This clone occurred many times. Read sequence stops 3 residues before the CDR3 end, and the germline J gene provides the missing end. The V and J genes are TRBV30 and TRBJ2-7; 7 nucleotides align to TRBD1. Germline V gives CDR1 GTSNPN, CDR2 SVGIG (reference sequence). The CDR3 consists of 14 residues. J lost 4 bases, V lost 4 bases, and 10 bases had no gene match. The part of the CDR3 DNA that was read is TGTGCCTGGACCAAAAGGGACAGAGCATACGAG. As protein: CAWTKRDRAYE. From start to end, the CDR3 is CAWTKRDRAYEQYF.

This clone was counted many times. The DNA ends 3 residues before the CDR3 does, and the rest of the CDR3 is filled in from the germline J gene. The rearrangement joins TRBV18 to TRBJ2-7, with D perhaps TRBD1 (7 bases). Trimming took off 5 bases at V and 4 bases at J, with 18 bases between the two ends. The CDR3 runs to 15 residues. In germline, CDR1 is KGHSH, CDR2 LQKENI. CDR3 region: CASSSPGRGDYEQYF. CDR3 DNA, as far as it was read: TGTGCCAGCTCATCCCCCGGCAGGGGGGATTACGAG.

This clone has only a few counts. The read falls 3 residues short of the CDR3 end, and the missing part is taken from the germline J gene. V usage is TRBV7-7 and J usage is TRBJ2-7, with 10 bases fitting TRBD1. V shed 5 bases, J shed 1 base, and the junction held 5 bases outside the gene matches. This CDR3 spans 15 amino acids. Germline V CDR1 and CDR2: SSHAT, FNYEAQ (reference sequence). The sequenced part of the CDR3 DNA is TGTGCCAGCAGCCCCGGACAGGGGGATTCCTACGAG. This encodes CASSPGQGDSYE. In full, the CDR3 reads CASSPGQGDSYEQYF.

This clone was observed at least ten times. The observed sequence ends 3 residues before the CDR3 terminus, with the missing tail filled in from the germline J gene. The chain uses TRBV7-9 and TRBJ2-5; TRBD1 matches 8 bases. V trimming: 3 bases; J trimming: 2 bases; junction bases outside the gene matches: 2. This CDR3 is built from 14 residues. Per the germline V gene, CDR1 is SEHNR and CDR2 is FQNEAQ (reference sequence). Incomplete CDR3 DNA: TGTGCCAGCAGCTTTGGGACAGGACAAGAGACC. It encodes CASSFGTGQET. Given in full, the CDR3 is CASSFGTGQETQYF.

This clone was picked up many times. The read finishes 3 residues shy of the CDR3 end, and the germline J gene is used to complete it. The identical CDR3 is also encoded by other nucleotide sequences in the sample. V usage is TRBV29-1 and J usage is TRBJ2-5; possible D gene TRBD2, 6 bases. The V end lost 2 bases, the J end lost 2 bases, and 12 bases lay between the germline ends. The CDR3 contains 14 residues. Per the germline V gene, CDR1 is SQVTM and CDR2 is ANQGSEA. The CDR3 DNA, read in part, is TGCAGCGTTGAACGGGGGTCGGGTCAAGAGACC. This encodes CSVERGSGQET. The whole CDR3 sequence is CSVERGSGQETQYF.

This clone was counted many times. The sequence runs out 3 residues before the end of the CDR3; the remainder is reconstructed from the germline J gene. The chain uses TRBV7-3 and TRBJ1-1; 8 nucleotides align to TRBD1. The CDR3 totals 16 residues. V lost 5 bases to trimming and J lost 5 bases; unmatched junction nucleotides: 13. The V gene's germline CDR1 is SGHTA and CDR2 FQGTGA. The chain's CDR3 is CASSVAGGLPRTEAFF. Incomplete CDR3 DNA: TGTGCCAGCAGCGTAGCAGGGGGCCTTCCGAGAACTGAA.

In this sample, this clone turned up a few times. CDR3 sequence reads: CASSEDRVDGNTIYF. The CDR3 bases that were read are TGCGCCAGCAGTGAAGACAGGGTTGACGGAAACACC. V and J are TRBV10-2 and TRBJ1-3; 7 nucleotides line up with TRBD1. The CDR3 extends 3 residues past the end of the read, so its final part is completed from the germline J gene. With V trimmed by 3 bases and J by 4 bases, 6 bases remained unmatched. The CDR3 sequence is 15 residues long. CDR1 and CDR2 (germline): WSHSY, SAAADI.

This clone has at least ten counts. The CDR3 end is not reached by the read, which stops 3 residues before it; the germline J gene fills it in. The chain links TRBV30 to TRBJ2-1; maybe TRBD1 (6 bases). Per the germline V gene, CDR1 is GTSNPN and CDR2 is SVGIG (reference sequence). The CDR3 runs 15 residues. V was clipped by 2 bases and J by 6 bases, with 17 bases between them. CDR3: CAWSFYRDRGNEQFF. Partial CDR3 DNA: TGTGCCTGGAGTTTTTACAGGGACCGGGGCAATGAG.

This clone was counted ten times or more. The DNA ends 3 residues before the CDR3 does, and the rest of the CDR3 is filled in from the germline J gene. The rearrangement joins TRBV19 to TRBJ2-1, with 8 bases aligning to TRBD2. Germline V gene lookup returns CDR1 LNHDA and CDR2 SQIVND (reference sequence). The J segment lost 6 bases and the V segment lost 5 bases, leaving 6 bases of the junction unmatched. CDR3 length equals 14 residues. The CDR3 DNA, read in part, is TGTGCCAGTAGTCGGGGGGGTCTGGCCAATGAG. As protein: CASSRGGLANE. In full, the CDR3 is CASSRGGLANEQFF. Full variable domain (remainder filled in from reference TRBV19 and TRBJ2-1): DGGITQSPKYLFRKEGQNVTLSCEQNLNHDAMYWYRQDPGQGLRLIYYSQIVNDFQKGDIAEGYSVSREKKESFPLTVTSAQKNPTAFYLCASSRGGLANEQFFGPGTRLTVL.

This clone was picked up many times. Coverage ceases 3 residues before the CDR3 finishes, and the germline J gene fills in the end. The gene calls are TRBV6-2 or TRBV6-3 and TRBJ1-2; no reliable D call. CDR3 size: 13 residues. Trimming stripped 8 bases from V and 4 bases from J, with 14 bases between. From germline, CDR1 is MNHEY and CDR2 SVGEGT. The CDR3 protein is CASWRLLGYGYTF. The CDR3 bases that were read are TGTGCCAGCTGGCGACTATTGGGCTATGGC.

This clone came up many times. The CDR3 protein is CASSLAQGLAYEQYF. The CDR3 DNA, read in part, is TGTGCCAGCAGCTTAGCACAGGGGTTAGCCTACGAG. The chain carries TRBV7-2 and TRBJ2-7, with 7 bases aligning to TRBD1. Read data end 3 residues before the CDR3 end; the end is taken from the germline J gene. The CDR3 contains 15 residues. Losses at the gene ends were 0 bases for V and 2 bases for J; bases not matched to a gene: 4. The V gene's germline CDR1 is SGHTA and CDR2 FQGNSA.